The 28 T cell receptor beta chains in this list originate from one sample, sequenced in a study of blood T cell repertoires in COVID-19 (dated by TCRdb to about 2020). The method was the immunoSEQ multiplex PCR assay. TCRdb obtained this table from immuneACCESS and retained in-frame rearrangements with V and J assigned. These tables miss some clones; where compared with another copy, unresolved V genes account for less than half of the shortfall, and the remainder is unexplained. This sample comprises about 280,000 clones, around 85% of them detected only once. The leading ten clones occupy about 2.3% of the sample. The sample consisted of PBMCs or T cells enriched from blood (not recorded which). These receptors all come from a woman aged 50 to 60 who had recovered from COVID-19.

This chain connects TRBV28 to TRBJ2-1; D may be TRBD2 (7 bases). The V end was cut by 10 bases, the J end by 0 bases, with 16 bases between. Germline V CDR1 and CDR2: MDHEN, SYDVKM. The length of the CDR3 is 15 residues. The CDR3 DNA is TGTGCCACTTTGAGGGGGGGAAGCTCCTACAATGAGCAGTTCTTC. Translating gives CATLRGGSSYNEQFF.

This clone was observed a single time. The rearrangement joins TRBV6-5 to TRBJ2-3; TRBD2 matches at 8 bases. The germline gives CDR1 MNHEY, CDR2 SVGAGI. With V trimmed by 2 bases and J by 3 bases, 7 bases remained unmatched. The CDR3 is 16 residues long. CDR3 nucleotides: TGTGCCAGCAGTTACCAGCGGGAGTTAAGGACAGATACGCAGTATTTT. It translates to CASSYQRELRTDTQYF.

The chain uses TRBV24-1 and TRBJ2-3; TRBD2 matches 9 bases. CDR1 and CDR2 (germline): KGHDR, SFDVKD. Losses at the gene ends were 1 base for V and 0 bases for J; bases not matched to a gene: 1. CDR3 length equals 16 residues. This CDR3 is CATSDLTSGSTDTQYF. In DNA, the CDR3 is TGTGCCACCAGTGATTTAACTAGCGGGAGCACAGATACGCAGTATTTT.

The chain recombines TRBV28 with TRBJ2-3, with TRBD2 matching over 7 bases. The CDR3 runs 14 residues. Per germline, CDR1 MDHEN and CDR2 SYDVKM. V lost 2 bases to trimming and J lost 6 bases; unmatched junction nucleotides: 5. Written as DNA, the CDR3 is TGTGCCAGCAGTTTAGGGCGGGGAGGGGATACGCAGTATTTT. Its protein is CASSLGRGGDTQYF.

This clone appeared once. The CDR3, as DNA: TGTGCCAGCAGTTACTTAGGGGCGGGGGCTAATGAAAAACTGTTTTTT. As protein: CASSYLGAGANEKLFF. The chain combines TRBV6-5 with TRBJ1-4; a weak D match, TRBD1 (5 bases). The germline gives CDR1 MNHEY, CDR2 SVGAGI. The CDR3 consists of 16 residues. The ends were cut back, 1 base at V and 3 bases at J, with 12 bases in the middle.

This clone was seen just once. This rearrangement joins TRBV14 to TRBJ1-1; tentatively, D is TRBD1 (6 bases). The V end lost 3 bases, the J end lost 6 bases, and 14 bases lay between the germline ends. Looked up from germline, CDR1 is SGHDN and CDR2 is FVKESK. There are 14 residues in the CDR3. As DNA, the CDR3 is TGTGCCAGCAGCCAGTTGGTAGAGGGGGCTGAAGCTTTCTTT. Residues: CASSQLVEGAEAFF.

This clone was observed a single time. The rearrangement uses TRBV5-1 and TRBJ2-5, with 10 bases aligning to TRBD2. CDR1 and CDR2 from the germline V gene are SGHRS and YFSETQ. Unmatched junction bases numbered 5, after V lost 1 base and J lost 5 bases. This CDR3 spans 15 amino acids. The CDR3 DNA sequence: TGCGCCAGCAGCTTGACTAGCGGGGAGGCGGAGACCCAGTACTTC. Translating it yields CASSLTSGEAETQYF.

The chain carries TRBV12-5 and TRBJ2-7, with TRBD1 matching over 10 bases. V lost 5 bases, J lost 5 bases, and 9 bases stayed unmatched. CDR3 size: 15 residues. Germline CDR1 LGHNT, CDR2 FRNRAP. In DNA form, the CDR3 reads TGTGCTAGTGGTGTCACCGGGACAGGGGTTCACGAGCAGTACTTC. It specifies CASGVTGTGVHEQYF.

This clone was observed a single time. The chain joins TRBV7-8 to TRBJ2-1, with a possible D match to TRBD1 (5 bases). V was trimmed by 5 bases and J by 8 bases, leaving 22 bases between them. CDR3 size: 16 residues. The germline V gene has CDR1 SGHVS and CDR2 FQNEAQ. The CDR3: CASSTQGLGYVDEQFF. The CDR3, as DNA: TGTGCCAGCAGCACCCAGGGATTAGGCTACGTGGATGAGCAGTTCTTC.

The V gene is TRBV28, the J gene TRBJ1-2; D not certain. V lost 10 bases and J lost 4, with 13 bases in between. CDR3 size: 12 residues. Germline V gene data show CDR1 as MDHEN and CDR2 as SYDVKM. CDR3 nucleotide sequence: TGTGCCACCCTATCAGGCAGCTATGGCTACACCTTC. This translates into CATLSGSYGYTF.

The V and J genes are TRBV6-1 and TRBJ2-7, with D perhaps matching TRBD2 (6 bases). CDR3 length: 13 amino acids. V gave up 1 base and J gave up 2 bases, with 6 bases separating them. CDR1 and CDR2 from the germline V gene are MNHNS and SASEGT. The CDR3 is CASSEGEAYEQYF. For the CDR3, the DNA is TGTGCCAGCAGTGAAGGGGAGGCCTACGAGCAGTACTTC.

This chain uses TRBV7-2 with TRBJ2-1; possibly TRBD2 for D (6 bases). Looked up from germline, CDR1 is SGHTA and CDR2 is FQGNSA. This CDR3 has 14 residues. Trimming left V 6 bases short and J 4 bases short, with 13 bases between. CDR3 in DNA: TGTGCCAGCAGACGTCCCGGGACTTACAATGAGCAGTTCTTC. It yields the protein CASRRPGTYNEQFF.

The CDR3 region has the DNA TGTGCCAGCAGCCAGCAAGCTAGCGGGGGGGCGCAGGGGGCCAACGTCCTGACTTTC. Translation gives CASSQQASGGAQGANVLTF. This chain connects TRBV4-2 to TRBJ2-6, with TRBD2 identical over 12 bases. CDR3 size: 19 residues. CDR1 is LGHNA, CDR2 YNFKEQ, per germline. The trim removed 3 bases at V and 4 bases at J, leaving 10 bases unmatched.

The CDR3 reads CASSLGDSGRYEQFF. CDR3 nucleotide sequence: TGCGCCAGCAGCTTAGGCGATAGCGGGAGATATGAGCAGTTCTTC. The chain carries TRBV4-3 and TRBJ2-1; 9 bases are shared with TRBD2. The CDR3 spans 15 residues. Trimming took 5 bases from V and 8 from J; bases not matched to a gene: 10. The germline V gene encodes CDR1 LGHNA and CDR2 YSLEER.

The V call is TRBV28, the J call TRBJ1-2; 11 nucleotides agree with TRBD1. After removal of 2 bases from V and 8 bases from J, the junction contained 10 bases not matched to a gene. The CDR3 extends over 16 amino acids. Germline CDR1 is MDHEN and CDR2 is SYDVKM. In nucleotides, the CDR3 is TGTGCCAGCAGTTTAAAGTTGGTGGGACAGGGGGAGGGCTACACCTTC. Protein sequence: CASSLKLVGQGEGYTF.

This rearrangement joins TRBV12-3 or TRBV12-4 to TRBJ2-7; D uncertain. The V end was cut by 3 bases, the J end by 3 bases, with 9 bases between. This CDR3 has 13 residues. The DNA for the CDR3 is TGTGCCAGCAGTTTTGGGCCAATCTACGAGCAGTACTTC. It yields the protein CASSFGPIYEQYF.

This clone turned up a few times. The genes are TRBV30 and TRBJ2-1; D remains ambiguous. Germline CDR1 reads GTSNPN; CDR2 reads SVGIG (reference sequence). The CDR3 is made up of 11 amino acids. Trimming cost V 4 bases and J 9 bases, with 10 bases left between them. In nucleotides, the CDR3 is TGTGCCTGGAACCCATTCGGTGAGCAGTTCTTC. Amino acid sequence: CAWNPFGEQFF.

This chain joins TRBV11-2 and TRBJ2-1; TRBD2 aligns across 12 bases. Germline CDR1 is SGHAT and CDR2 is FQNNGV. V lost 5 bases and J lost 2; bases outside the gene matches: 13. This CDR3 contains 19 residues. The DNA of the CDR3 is TGTGCCAGCAGCGCGCCTGGGACTAGCGGGTTAAGGACCTACAATGAGCAGTTCTTC. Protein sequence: CASSAPGTSGLRTYNEQFF.

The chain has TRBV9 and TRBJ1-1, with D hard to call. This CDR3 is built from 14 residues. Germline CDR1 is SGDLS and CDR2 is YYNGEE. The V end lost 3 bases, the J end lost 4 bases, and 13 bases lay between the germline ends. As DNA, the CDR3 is TGTGCCAGCAGCGCCCGGGAAGGAGTCACTGAAGCTTTCTTT. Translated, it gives CASSAREGVTEAFF.

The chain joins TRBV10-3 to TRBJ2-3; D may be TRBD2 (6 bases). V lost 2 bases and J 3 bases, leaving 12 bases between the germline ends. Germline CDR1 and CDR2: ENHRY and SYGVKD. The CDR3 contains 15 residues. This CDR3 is CAISETAGMTDTQYF. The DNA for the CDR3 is TGTGCCATCAGTGAGACAGCGGGTATGACAGATACGCAGTATTTT.

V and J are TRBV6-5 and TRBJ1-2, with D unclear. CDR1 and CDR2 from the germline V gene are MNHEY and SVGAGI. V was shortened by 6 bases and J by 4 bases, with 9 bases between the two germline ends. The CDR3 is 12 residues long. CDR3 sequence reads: CASRGGPYGYTF. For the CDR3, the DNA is TGTGCCAGCAGGGGAGGACCCTATGGCTACACCTTC.

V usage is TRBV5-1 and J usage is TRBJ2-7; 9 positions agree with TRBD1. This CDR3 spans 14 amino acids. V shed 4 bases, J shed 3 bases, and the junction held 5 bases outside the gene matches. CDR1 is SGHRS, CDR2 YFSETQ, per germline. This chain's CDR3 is CASSQWDRVYEQYF. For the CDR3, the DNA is TGCGCCAGCAGCCAATGGGACAGGGTCTACGAGCAGTACTTC.

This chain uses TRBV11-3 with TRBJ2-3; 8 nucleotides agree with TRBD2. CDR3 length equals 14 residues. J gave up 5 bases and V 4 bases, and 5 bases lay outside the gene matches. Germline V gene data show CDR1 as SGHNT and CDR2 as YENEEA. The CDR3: CASSSGLVGDTQYF. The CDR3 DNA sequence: TGTGCCAGCAGCTCGGGACTAGTGGGAGATACGCAGTATTTT.

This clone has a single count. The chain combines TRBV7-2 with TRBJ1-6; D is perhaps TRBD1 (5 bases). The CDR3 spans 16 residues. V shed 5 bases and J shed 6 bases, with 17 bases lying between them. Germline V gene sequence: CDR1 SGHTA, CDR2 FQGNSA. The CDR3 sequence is CASSPQLDRLNSPLHF. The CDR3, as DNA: TGTGCCAGCAGCCCGCAATTAGACAGACTTAATTCACCCCTCCACTTT.

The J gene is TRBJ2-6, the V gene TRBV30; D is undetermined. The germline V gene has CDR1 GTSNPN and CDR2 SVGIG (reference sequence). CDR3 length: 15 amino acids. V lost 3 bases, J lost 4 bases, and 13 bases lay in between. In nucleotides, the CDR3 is TGTGCCTGGAGCCCCACCCACGGGGGGGCCAACGTCCTGACTTTC. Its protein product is CAWSPTHGGANVLTF.

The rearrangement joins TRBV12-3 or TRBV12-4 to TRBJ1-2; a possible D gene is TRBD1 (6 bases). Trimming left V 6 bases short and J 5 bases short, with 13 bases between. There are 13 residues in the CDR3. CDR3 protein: CASSPDTGYGYTF. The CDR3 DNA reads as TGTGCCAGCAGCCCAGATACAGGGTATGGCTACACCTTC.

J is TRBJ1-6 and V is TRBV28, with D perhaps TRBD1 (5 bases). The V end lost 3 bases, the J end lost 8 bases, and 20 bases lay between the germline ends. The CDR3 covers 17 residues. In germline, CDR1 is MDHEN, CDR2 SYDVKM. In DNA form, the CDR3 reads TGTGCCAGCAGTTTTGCGGGGGAAAATCGGATTTATTCACCCCTCCACTTT. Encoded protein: CASSFAGENRIYSPLHF.

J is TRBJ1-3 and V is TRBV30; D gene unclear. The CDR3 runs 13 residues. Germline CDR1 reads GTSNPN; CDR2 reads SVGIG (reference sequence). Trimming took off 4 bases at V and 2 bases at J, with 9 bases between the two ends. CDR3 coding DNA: TGTGCCTGGACACGGTCGGCTGGAAACACCATATATTTT. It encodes CAWTRSAGNTIYF. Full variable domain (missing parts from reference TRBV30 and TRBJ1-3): SQTIHQWPATLVQPVGSPLSLECTVEGTSNPNLYWYRQAAGRGLQLLFYSVGIGQISSEVPQNLSASRPQDRQFILSSKKLLLSDSGFYLCAWTRSAGNTIYFGEGSWLTVV.